The present TCR beta chain was sequenced within a study of spatial heterogeneity in lung cancer. The V and J ends lost 7 bases and 0 bases respectively, with 13 bases between them. This CDR3 spans 15 amino acids. The germline CDR1 and CDR2 sequences are SNHLY and FYNNEI. This clonotype came up many times. Time point of the sample: blood at routine non-recurrence follow-up after resection. TCRdb processed the 5' RACE reads anew with MiXCR; each CDR3 protein has one entry. The data contain 60,000 to 85,000 distinct CDR3 sequences, about 9.5% of them singletons. This TCR was recovered from a female donor with early-stage non-small cell lung cancer. The sample here was PBMCs, taken at follow-up. This rearrangement joins TRBV2 to TRBJ1-5, with TRBD1 as a possible D gene (6 bases). CDR3 residues: CASTRTVASNQPQHF. The CDR3 nucleotides read TGTGCCAGCACCCGGACAGTAGCTAGCAATCAGCCCCAGCATTTT.